A single TCR beta chain is shown here with its context. Its antigen is not yet known. Base qualities are missing; no much larger clone stands one base away. The record originates from a study of shared clonotypes between healthy human individuals (dated by TCRdb to between 2020 and 2021). Regarding the research as a whole: A couple of women and three men aged 18 to 49 years were included in the cohort. For each donor, three plates each were used for CD4 naive and CD4 memory, two plates were used for CD8 naive, and one plate was used for CD8 memory. To estimate repertoire size and how much clonotypes are shared between individuals, the study performed deep sequencing of blood TCR repertoires from a handful of healthy adults. To increase sequencing depth and limit assay-specific biases, different laboratories used diverse techniques to prepare libraries and sequence TCR repertoires. Between about 0.8 and 9 billion PBMCs per donor were obtained by leukapheresis.

TCR CDR3 regions were amplified from genomic DNA by multiplex PCR using the deep immunoSEQ assay. Extracted genomic DNA from each cell subset was spread evenly across all wells of several immunoSEQ 96-well plates, with each plate serving as a replicate. For sorted subsets, around 200 ng genomic DNA, equal to 30,000 or so T cell genomes, was loaded into each replicate PCR. Purified libraries were quantified with a Qubit 3.0 fluorometer, sized on a Bioanalyzer 2100, and re-quantified with the KAPA Library Quantification kit. Every immunoSEQ 96-well plate was sequenced on a dedicated single-read 150-cycle Illumina NextSeq 550 flow cell. Per the authors' processing: Because the immunoSEQ output held only junctional sequences and lacked quality scores, the filtering could not match the filtering applied to full-length reads. Sequences were annotated with PyIR, a Python wrapper for IgBLAST v1.9, using IMGT germline references to assign V/J genes and CDR3. Any read was removed if the V/J assignment was weak (E-value above 1e-6), the CDR3 was missing, or the read contained stop codons, out-of-frame junctions, or ambiguous translated residues. A V3J clonotype was defined by an identical inferred V gene, J gene, and CDR3 amino acid sequence. Percentage overlap between repertoires was computed as shared unique clonotypes divided by the size of the smaller repertoire. Repertoire richness was assessed with RTK rarefaction, the Chao1 estimator, and Recon v2.1 estimates of unobserved clonotypes. Generation probabilities for all TCRbeta clonotypes obtained by the gDNA method from a few donors were computed using OLGA. TCRdb took over this immuneACCESS table, retaining in-frame rearrangements with V and J assigned. Such tables are incomplete; in checked studies, under half of the missing clones stem from an unresolved V gene, and the remainder is unexplained. V, J and clone size are taken as reported in that table, and D and trimming were inferred from the DNA itself. The sample yields some 2 million clones; about 95% were counted once. 0.9% to 1.5% of the sample lies in the top ten.

The study at large found these results: Incomplete sequencing was indicated by rarefaction of sorted-subset datasets, despite the large sequencing depth. Compared with non-shared clonotypes, the clonotypes found in all four sorted-subset donors had higher generation probabilities. Larger estimated clonotype richness was generally found for naive subsets than for memory subsets. About 5% of naive CD4, 3.5% of naive CD8, 2.3% of memory CD4, and 0.4% of memory CD8 clonotypes were shared across several donors. Because the study included only a small number of donors, the genetic and exposure-history diversity represented was limited. Only blood was sampled, and tissue TCR repertoires likely differ from those in blood. Pairwise subsampling led to the expectation that sequencing depth would affect the degree of clonotype sharing among donors.

CD8 naive samples consisted of CD45RO-negative cells that were positively selected for CCR7, yielding a CD45RA+CCR7+ population without TemRA cells. Donors were healthy HIV-negative adults with no recently reported acute infections or vaccinations. Every donor was a Caucasian adult living in Nashville, Tennessee, USA. Blood was collected by leukapheresis, and PBMCs were isolated by Ficoll-Histopaque density gradient centrifugation and then cryopreserved in liquid nitrogen vapor phase. Analytical flow cytometry was used to check the purity and quantity of every magnetically sorted T cell population. Genomic DNA was isolated from each sorted fraction and quantified by UV absorbance on a Nanodrop 2000c. From its cysteine to its phenylalanine, the CDR3 spans 16 amino acids. CDR3 DNA only is kept here, 48 bases in frame from base 1. The germline V gene (reference sequence) yields MNHEY for CDR1 and SMNVEV for CDR2. Clipping removes 3 bases from V and 9 bases from J, with 13 as the unmatched junction base count.

This sequence was found in a man aged 18-30 years in good health. The specimen sequenced was naive CD8+ T cells sorted from blood. In light of the paper, this sample's cell subset or site label describes: CD45RA+CCR7+. The chain uses TRBV27 and TRBJ1-5, with 8 junctional bases fitting TRBD1. The CDR3 reads as follows: CASSLLPDRENGPQHF. The nucleotide sequence reads TGTGCCAGCAGTTTGCTCCCGGACAGGGAAAATGGGCCCCAGCATTTT.